This TCR beta chain was captured by sequencing in a study of CD8 T cells in ankylosing spondylitis. MiXCR was run by TCRdb on the 5' RACE reads, yielding one entry per CDR3 protein. The table records about 460,000 distinct CDR3 sequences, approximately 5% of them present only once. Study observations and caveats: A motif in TCR beta, a set of roughly eight highly homologous variants, appeared characteristic of ankylosing spondylitis blood.

J gave up 6 bases and V 2 bases, and 6 bases lay outside the gene matches. Per the germline V gene, CDR1 is MNHEY and CDR2 is SVGAGI. The CDR3 sequence is 14 residues long. This clonotype came up a few times. Its antigen is not known. The specimen sequenced was blood, either unsorted or a sorted T cell fraction (not recorded which). The chain carries TRBV6-5 and TRBJ2-7; 8 nucleotides match TRBD2. The sequence was collected from a male donor with ankylosing spondylitis. CDR3 protein: CASSYLGTSLEQYF. Here the CDR3 DNA reads TGTGCCAGCAGTTACCTAGGGACTAGTCTCGAGCAGTACTTC.